The clone carrying this T cell receptor beta chain has at least ten counts. The V segment lost 6 bases and the J segment 8 bases; nucleotides outside the gene matches: 5. The germline CDR1 and CDR2 sequences are SGHVS and FNYEAQ. This CDR3 is 14 amino acids long. The data belong to a study of T cell repertoires in cytomegalovirus infection. Study-level background: TCR beta signatures that were public indicated CMV infection and matching HLA type.

TCRdb re-derived calls from the reads in MiXCR, one entry per CDR3 protein. This sample has about 140,000 distinct CDR3 sequences, with roughly 6.5% found just once. The J gene is TRBJ1-6, the V gene TRBV7-6; 9 bases align to TRBD1. This receptor was identified in a human donor in good health (CMV status not recorded). Some clones in this sample may be carry-over from other donors' samples. The sample taken for sequencing was PBMCs. The CDR3 DNA follows: TGTGCCAGCAGTCCTGGGACAGGGTATTCACCCCTCCACTTT. It encodes CASSPGTGYSPLHF.